This T cell receptor (beta chain) came from a study of T cell repertoires in cytomegalovirus infection. The wider study: Public TCR beta signatures marked donors with CMV infection and the matching HLA.

Broader study findings: HLA-C-restricted, CMV-specific TCR beta clonotypes were dominant ex vivo.

Of note for this clonotype: What it recognizes is unknown.

CDR3 length: 17 amino acids. CDR1 and CDR2 from the germline V gene are SGHAT and FQNNGV. The J segment lost 7 bases and the V segment lost 4 bases, leaving 14 bases of the junction unmatched. TCRdb re-called the reads with MiXCR, one entry per CDR3 protein. This table holds about 52,000 distinct CDR3 sequences, 15% to 20% found once. This chain joins TRBV11-2 and TRBJ2-2, with TRBD1 identical over 8 bases. This specimen consisted of CD8+ T cells from cultured PBMCs, obtained from culture after CMV antigen stimulation. This clonotype was obtained from a human donor in good health (CMV status not recorded). Some clones in this sample may be carry-over from other donors' samples. CDR3 in amino acids: CASSSGLDRGTNGELFF. CDR3 nucleotide sequence: TGTGCCAGCAGCTCAGGCCTCGACAGGGGCACCAACGGGGAGCTGTTTTTT.